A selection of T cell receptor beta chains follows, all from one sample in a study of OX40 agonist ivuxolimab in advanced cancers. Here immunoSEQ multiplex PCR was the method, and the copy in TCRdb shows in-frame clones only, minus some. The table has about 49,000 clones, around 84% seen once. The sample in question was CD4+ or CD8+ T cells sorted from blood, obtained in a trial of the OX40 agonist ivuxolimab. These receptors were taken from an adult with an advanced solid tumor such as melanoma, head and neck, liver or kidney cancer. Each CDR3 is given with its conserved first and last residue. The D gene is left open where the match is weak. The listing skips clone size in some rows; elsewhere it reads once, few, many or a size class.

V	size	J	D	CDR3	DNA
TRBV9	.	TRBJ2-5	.	CASSGGGPQETQYF	TGTGCCAGCAGCGGGGGGGGCCCCCAAGAGACCCAGTACTTC
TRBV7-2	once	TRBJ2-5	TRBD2	CASSLVGGVGQETQYF	TGTGCCAGCAGCTTAGTGGGGGGGGTTGGACAAGAGACCCAGTACTTC
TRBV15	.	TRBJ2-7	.	CATSRDAGSYEQYF	TGTGCCACCAGCAGAGATGCGGGGTCCTACGAGCAGTACTTC
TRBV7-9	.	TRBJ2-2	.	CASSRQANTGELFF	TGTGCCAGCAGCCGACAGGCGAACACCGGGGAGCTGTTTTTT
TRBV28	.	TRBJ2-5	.	CASSLKVLGETQYF	TGTGCCAGCAGTTTAAAAGTACTAGGGGAGACCCAGTACTTC
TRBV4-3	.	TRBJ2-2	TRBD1	CASSQSPGDRSGELFF	TGCGCCAGCAGCCAATCCCCCGGGGACAGGTCCGGGGAGCTGTTTTTT
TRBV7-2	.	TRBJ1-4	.	CASSLYGPDTGEKLFF	TGTGCCAGCAGCTTATATGGCCCAGACACGGGGGAAAAACTGTTTTTT
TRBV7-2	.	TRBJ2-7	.	CASTLSVSYEQYF	TGTGCCAGCACCTTATCAGTCTCCTACGAGCAGTACTTC
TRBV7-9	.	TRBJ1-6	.	CASSLATGQGRSPLHF	TGTGCCAGCAGCTTAGCGACGGGCCAGGGGCGTTCACCCCTCCACTTT
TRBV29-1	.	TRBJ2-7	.	CSVASPGALGQYF	TGCAGCGTTGCCTCCCCGGGCGCCCTGGGGCAGTACTTC
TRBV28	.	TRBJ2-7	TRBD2	CVRGRECYEQYF	TGTGTTCGAGGGCGGGAGTGCTACGAGCAGTACTTC
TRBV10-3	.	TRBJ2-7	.	CAITSGTYEQYF	TGTGCCATCACCTCAGGCACCTACGAGCAGTACTTC
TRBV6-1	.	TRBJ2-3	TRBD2	CASSVRLAASTDTQYF	TGTGCCAGCAGTGTGAGACTAGCGGCAAGCACAGATACGCAGTATTTT
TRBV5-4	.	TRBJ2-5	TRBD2	CASSGGLAGAETQYF	TGTGCCAGCAGCGGGGGGCTAGCGGGAGCGGAGACCCAGTACTTC
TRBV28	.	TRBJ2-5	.	CASIGAAVQETQYF	TGTGCCAGCATCGGCGCAGCGGTGCAAGAGACCCAGTACTTC
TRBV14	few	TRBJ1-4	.	CASSQSINEKLFF	TGTGCCAGCAGCCAAAGCATTAATGAAAAACTGTTTTTT
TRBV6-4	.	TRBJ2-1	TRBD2	CASSELAGNNEQFF	TGTGCCAGCAGTGAACTAGCGGGAAACAATGAGCAGTTCTTC
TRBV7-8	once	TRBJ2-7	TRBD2	CASSLQRERLEQYF	TGTGCCAGCAGCCTCCAGCGGGAGCGCCTCGAGCAGTACTTC
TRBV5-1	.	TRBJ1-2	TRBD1	CASSPSGTGAYGYTF	TGCGCCAGCAGCCCATCCGGGACAGGGGCCTATGGCTACACCTTC
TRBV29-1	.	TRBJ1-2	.	CSVDSYGYTF	TGCAGCGTGGACAGCTATGGCTACACCTTC
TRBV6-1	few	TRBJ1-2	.	CASSEAGRGHYGYTF	TGTGCCAGCAGTGAAGCGGGTCGGGGCCACTATGGCTACACCTTC
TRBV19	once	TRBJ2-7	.	CASSTPQEGFGSEQYF	TGTGCCAGTAGTACACCCCAGGAGGGGTTTGGTTCCGAGCAGTACTTC
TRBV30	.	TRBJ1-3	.	CAWSVQEAGNTIYF	TGTGCCTGGAGTGTACAGGAAGCAGGAAACACCATATATTTT